Presented here are 16 T cell receptor beta chains from one specimen sequenced in a study of vaccination and CD4 T cells after COVID-19. At the Johns Hopkins FTIC core, DNA taken from cultured CD4+ T cells was sequenced by way of the Oncomine TCR Beta short-read assay. MiXCR was run by TCRdb on the PCR reads, yielding one entry per CDR3 protein. The repertoire holds 15,000 to 20,000 distinct CDR3 sequences, with 50% to 75% as singletons. Treatment denoted: roughly ten-day PBMC culture with coronavirus spike peptide pools or control peptides (ViraFEST assay). What these receptors recognize is not known. Source material: CD4+ T cells from blood, cultured in vitro. Receptors originate from a human donor who had recovered from COVID-19.

The chain is built from TRBV7-8 and TRBJ2-2; 8 positions match TRBD2. Germline loops: CDR1 SGHVS, CDR2 FQNEAQ. The CDR3 extends over 15 amino acids. Trimming removed 8 bases from V and 5 bases from J; junction bases left unmatched: 10. Here the CDR3 DNA reads TGTGCCAGCTGTCCGGGACTAGTTCCTACCGGGGAGCTGTTTTTT. Protein sequence: CASCPGLVPTGELFF.

There are a few counts of this clonotype. The chain combines TRBV4-2 with TRBJ1-1, with D tentatively TRBD1 (5 bases). The germline gives CDR1 LGHNA, CDR2 YNFKEQ. The V end lost 6 bases, the J end lost 5 bases, and 13 bases lay between the germline ends. The CDR3 is 13 amino acids. This chain's CDR3 is CASRDGGVTEAFF. CDR3 coding DNA: TGTGCCAGCAGGGACGGGGGGGTGACTGAAGCTTTCTTT.

The rearrangement joins TRBV6-1 to TRBJ1-2; no clear D. V was trimmed by 1 base and J by 9 bases, leaving 18 bases between them. The CDR3 is 15 amino acids. Germline CDR1 is MNHNS and CDR2 is SASEGT. The CDR3 reads CASSEGGGSMLSYTF. The CDR3 coding sequence is TGTGCCAGCAGTGAAGGCGGAGGGTCTATGCTAAGCTACACCTTC.

The genes are TRBV28 and TRBJ1-2; tentative D call: TRBD1 (6 bases). V was shortened by 9 bases and J by 2 bases, with 22 bases between the two germline ends. Per germline, CDR1 MDHEN and CDR2 SYDVKM. The CDR3 runs 16 residues. Here the CDR3 reads CASVSGTRGGNYGYTF. CDR3 sequence (DNA): TGTGCCAGTGTTTCCGGGACAAGAGGTGGGAACTATGGCTACACCTTC.

The V and J genes are TRBV4-2 and TRBJ2-1, with no clear D. Deletions cut 4 bases from V and 5 bases from J, with 3 bases between. CDR3 length equals 11 residues. Germline V gives CDR1 LGHNA, CDR2 YNFKEQ. This CDR3 is CASSLNNEQFF. The DNA of the CDR3 is TGTGCCAGCAGCCTTAACAATGAGCAGTTCTTC.

This clonotype was observed a few times. The gene calls are TRBV20-1 and TRBJ2-7; D is uncertain. Per the germline V gene, CDR1 is DFQATT and CDR2 is SNEGSKA (reference sequence). V was clipped by 4 bases and J by 5 bases, with 12 bases between them. The CDR3 spans 12 residues. CDR3 residues: CSAIRSIHEQYF. CDR3 coding DNA: TGCAGTGCTATTCGGAGCATCCACGAGCAGTACTTC.

The CDR3 DNA is TGTGCCAGCAGCCGCAGGACAGGGGGTATCTACGAGCAGTACTTC. Translating it yields CASSRRTGGIYEQYF. The genes are TRBV7-2 and TRBJ2-7; 10 bases match TRBD1. V gave up 5 bases and J gave up 3 bases; unmatched junction bases: 7. In germline, CDR1 is SGHTA, CDR2 FQGNSA. CDR3 length equals 15 residues.

The CDR3 bases are TGTGCCAGCTGCCCAGCGCCGGGATCACCCCTCCACTTT. It yields the protein CASCPAPGSPLHF. The J gene is TRBJ1-6, the V gene TRBV27, with no clear D. Germline V gene sequence: CDR1 MNHEY, CDR2 SMNVEV (reference sequence). The CDR3 loop spans 13 amino acids. Trimming pared 8 bases from V and 10 bases from J, leaving 15 bases between.

This clonotype was seen a handful of times. The chain combines TRBV5-1 with TRBJ1-1; 8 bases are shared with TRBD1. The CDR3 consists of 14 residues. The V segment lost 0 bases and the J segment 2 bases; nucleotides outside the gene matches: 0. CDR1 SGHRS and CDR2 YFSETQ come from the germline V gene. CDR3 in amino acids: CASSLAGGNTEAFF. DNA for the CDR3: TGCGCCAGCAGCTTGGCAGGGGGCAACACTGAAGCTTTCTTT.

This clonotype was counted only a few times. The V gene is TRBV5-1, the J gene TRBJ1-1; D uncertain. Germline V gives CDR1 SGHRS, CDR2 YFSETQ. Trimming removed 0 bases at V and 0 bases at J, with 6 bases between. The CDR3 contains 14 residues. The CDR3 here is CASSLDGMNTEAFF. The CDR3 coding sequence is TGCGCCAGCAGCTTGGACGGGATGAACACTGAAGCTTTCTTT.

The chain has TRBV6-1 and TRBJ1-3; D may be TRBD1 (5 bases). V lost 6 bases to trimming and J lost 8 bases, with 17 bases between them. The germline gives CDR1 MNHNS, CDR2 SASEGT. CDR3 length: 14 residues. The CDR3 region is CASSAAQAGDTIYF. The DNA of the CDR3 is TGTGCCAGCAGCGCTGCACAGGCCGGGGACACCATATATTTT.

The chain uses TRBV30 and TRBJ1-2; D may be TRBD1 (5 bases). The CDR3 is 13 amino acids. V lost 3 bases and J 6 bases, leaving 14 bases between the germline ends. Germline CDR1 and CDR2: GTSNPN and SVGIG (reference sequence). CDR3: CAWRVYQGDGYTF. In nucleotides, the CDR3 is TGTGCCTGGAGGGTTTATCAGGGAGATGGCTACACCTTC.

The chain is built from TRBV6-1 and TRBJ2-2, with D tentatively TRBD1 (5 bases). The V end was cut by 8 bases, the J end by 3 bases, with 13 bases between. Germline CDR1 reads MNHNS; CDR2 reads SASEGT. The CDR3 has 14 residues. The CDR3 nucleotides are TGTGCCAGCGGAGACAGATTCTACACCGGGGAGCTGTTTTTT. It specifies CASGDRFYTGELFF.

V usage is TRBV10-3 and J usage is TRBJ1-2; the D gene is possibly TRBD1 (5 bases). From germline, CDR1 is ENHRY and CDR2 SYGVKD. The CDR3 consists of 13 residues. V was shortened by 2 bases and J by 3 bases, with 7 bases between the two germline ends. CDR3 nucleotides: TGTGCCATCAGTGAGGCGACAGACTATGGCTACACCTTC. It specifies CAISEATDYGYTF.

This clonotype occurred a few times. The CDR3 here is CASARKGIGFQPQHF. As DNA, the CDR3 is TGTGCCAGCGCAAGGAAGGGGATAGGTTTTCAGCCCCAGCATTTT. V usage is TRBV12-3 or TRBV12-4 and J usage is TRBJ1-5, with D possibly being TRBD1 (5 bases). CDR3 length: 15 residues. V was cut by 8 bases and J by 6 bases, with 20 bases left in between.

A few counts support this clonotype. The chain links TRBV20-1 to TRBJ1-1; a possible D gene is TRBD1 (5 bases). In germline, CDR1 is DFQATT, CDR2 SNEGSKA (reference sequence). The CDR3 length is 13 residues. Trimming took 6 bases from V and 5 from J, leaving 16 bases between them. The CDR3 DNA follows: TGCAGTGCCTATAGGGGTGGTCGGACTGAAGCTTTCTTT. It yields the protein CSAYRGGRTEAFF.